The rows below give T cell receptor beta chains drawn from one sample of a study of T cells after yellow fever vaccination. TCRdb redid the calling of the 5' RACE reads with MiXCR, one entry per CDR3 protein. This repertoire shows some 500,000 distinct CDR3 sequences, approximately 13% found once; its top ten account for over 12%. Specimen: PBMCs, collected on the day of the yellow fever booster vaccination. All receptors derive from a man aged 25-45 years who received the YFV17D yellow fever vaccine. Each CDR3 is given with its conserved first and last residue. D genes are given only for firm matches. Clone size is stated in some rows and not others, as once, few, many or a class when expanded.

CDR3 protein | CDR3 DNA | V gene | D gene | clone size | J gene
CASSQDGTGGETQYF | TGCGCCAGCAGCCAGGACGGGACAGGGGGGGAGACCCAGTACTTC | TRBV4-3 | TRBD1 | NA | TRBJ2-5
CASSPAGREVTSEQYF | TGTGCCAGCTCACCGGCGGGGCGGGAGGTAACTAGCGAGCAGTACTTC | TRBV18 | TRBD2 | NA | TRBJ2-7
CASYHRNTGELFF | TGTGCCAGCTACCACAGGAACACCGGGGAGCTGTTTTTT | TRBV12-3/TRBV12-4 | NA | many | TRBJ2-2
CATSDPRKRQTQGTQYF | TGTGCCACCAGTGACCCCCGAAAGAGACAGACCCAGGGGACCCAGTACTTC | TRBV24-1 | NA | few | TRBJ2-5
CSAFRGGGNQPQHF | TGCAGTGCTTTCCGGGGGGGGGGCAATCAGCCCCAGCATTTT | TRBV20-1 | NA | NA | TRBJ1-5
CSARLADTQYF | TGCAGCGCCCGACTAGCAGATACGCAGTATTTT | TRBV29-1 | NA | few | TRBJ2-3
CASSSYRGYTF | TGTGCCAGCAGTTCCTATAGAGGCTACACCTTC | TRBV28 | NA | few | TRBJ1-2
CASRDRPSSGANVLTF | TGCGCCAGCAGGGACAGACCGAGCTCTGGGGCCAACGTCCTGACTTTC | TRBV10-2 | NA | many | TRBJ2-6
CASSSRGRVKDSGANVLTF | TGTGCCAGCAGCTCTAGAGGGAGGGTGAAGGACTCTGGGGCCAACGTCCTGACTTTC | TRBV7-8 | TRBD2 | few | TRBJ2-6
CASSLARTSGSPYEQYF | TGCGCCAGCAGCTTGGCCAGGACTAGCGGGAGTCCCTACGAGCAGTACTTC | TRBV5-1 | TRBD2 | NA | TRBJ2-7
CGARSERGNEQFF | TGCGGTGCTAGATCTGAAAGGGGCAATGAGCAGTTCTTC | TRBV20-1 | NA | NA | TRBJ2-1
CASSVGGPDTHYNEQFF | TGTGCCAGCAGCGTAGGGGGTCCCGACACTCATTACAATGAGCAGTTCTTC | TRBV9 | NA | few | TRBJ2-1
CAISAGEHNQPQHF | TGTGCCATCAGTGCGGGAGAGCACAATCAGCCCCAGCATTTT | TRBV10-3 | NA | few | TRBJ1-5
CASSETGARTDTQYF | TGTGCCAGCAGTGAAACGGGGGCCCGCACAGATACGCAGTATTTT | TRBV25-1 | NA | NA | TRBJ2-3
CASSLGLAGRTGELFF | TGTGCCAGCAGTCTTGGACTAGCGGGACGCACCGGGGAGCTGTTTTTT | TRBV27 | TRBD2 | few | TRBJ2-2
CAISEGTSLIDTQYF | TGTGCCATCAGTGAGGGGACTAGTCTCATAGATACGCAGTATTTT | TRBV10-3 | TRBD2 | few | TRBJ2-3